This T cell receptor (beta chain) was captured in a study of T cell changes during pregnancy in multiple sclerosis. Unmatched junction bases numbered 6, after V lost 5 bases and J lost 0 bases. The germline V gene encodes CDR1 SGHDT and CDR2 YYEEEE. This CDR3 contains 17 residues. This table comes from immunoSEQ multiplex PCR, and its TCRdb copy is limited to in-frame clones, with some not included. The sample contains around 66,000 clones, about nine tenths of which appear only once. The starting material was peripheral blood, obtained after pregnancy. This clonotype was obtained from a female donor in good health, enrolled as a control in a pregnancy study. The chain uses TRBV5-6 and TRBJ1-5; 12 positions agree with TRBD1. CDR3 protein: CASSTGTGGGSNQPQHF. CDR3 DNA sequence: TGTGCCAGCAGTACCGGGACAGGGGGCGGTAGCAATCAGCCCCAGCATTTT.